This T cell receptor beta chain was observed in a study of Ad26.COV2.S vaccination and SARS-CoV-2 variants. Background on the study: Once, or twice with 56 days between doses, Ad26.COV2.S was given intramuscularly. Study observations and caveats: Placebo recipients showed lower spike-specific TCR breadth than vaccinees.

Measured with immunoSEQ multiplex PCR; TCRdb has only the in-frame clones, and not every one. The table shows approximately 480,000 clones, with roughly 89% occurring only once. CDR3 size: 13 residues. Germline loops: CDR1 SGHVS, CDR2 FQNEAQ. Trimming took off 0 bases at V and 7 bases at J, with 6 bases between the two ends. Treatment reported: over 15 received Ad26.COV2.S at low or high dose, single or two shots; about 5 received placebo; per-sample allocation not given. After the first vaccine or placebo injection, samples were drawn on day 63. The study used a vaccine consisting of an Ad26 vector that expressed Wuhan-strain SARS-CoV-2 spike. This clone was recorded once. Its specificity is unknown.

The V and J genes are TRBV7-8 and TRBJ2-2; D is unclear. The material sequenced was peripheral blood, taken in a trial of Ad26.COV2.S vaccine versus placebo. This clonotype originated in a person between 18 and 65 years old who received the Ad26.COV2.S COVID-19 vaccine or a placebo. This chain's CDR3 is CASSLARRGELFF. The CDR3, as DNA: TGTGCCAGCAGCTTAGCGAGGCGCGGGGAGCTGTTTTTT. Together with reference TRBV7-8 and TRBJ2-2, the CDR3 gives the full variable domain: GAGVSQSPRYKVAKRGQDVALRCDPISGHVSLFWYQQALGQGPEFLTYFQNEAQLDKSGLPSDRFFAERPEGSVSTLKIQRTQQEDSAVYLCASSLARRGELFFGEGSRLTVL.